The T cell receptor beta chain under discussion was sequenced for a study of blood T cell repertoires in COVID-19. Germline CDR1 is MDHEN and CDR2 is SYDVKM. The V and J ends lost 5 bases and 0 bases respectively, with 14 bases between them. The CDR3 is 16 residues long. Some clones are missing from TCRdb's copy, which holds only in-frame ones; the method was immunoSEQ multiplex PCR. The repertoire holds 350,000 to 550,000 clones, around 87% seen once, with 0.9% to 1.2% in the top ten. The V and J genes are TRBV28 and TRBJ2-1; D gene ambiguous. This receptor was obtained from a man aged 25 to 40 who had recovered from COVID-19. Sequenced material: PBMCs or T cells enriched from blood (not recorded which). CDR3 protein: CASSATSDPSYNEQFF. CDR3 bases: TGTGCCAGCAGTGCCACCAGTGATCCCTCCTACAATGAGCAGTTCTTC.